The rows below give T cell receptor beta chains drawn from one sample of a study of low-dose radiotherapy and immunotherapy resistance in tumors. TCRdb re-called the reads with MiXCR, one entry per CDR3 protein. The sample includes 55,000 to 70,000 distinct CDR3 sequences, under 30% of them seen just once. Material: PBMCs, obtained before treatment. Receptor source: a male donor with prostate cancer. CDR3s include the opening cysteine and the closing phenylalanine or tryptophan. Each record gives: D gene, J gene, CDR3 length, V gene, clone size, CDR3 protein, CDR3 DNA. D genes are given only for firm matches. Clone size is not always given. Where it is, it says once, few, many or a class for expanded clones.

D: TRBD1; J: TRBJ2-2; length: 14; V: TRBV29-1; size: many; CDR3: CSGSGTGNTGELFF; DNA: TGCAGCGGGTCAGGGACAGGGAACACCGGGGAGCTGTTTTTT
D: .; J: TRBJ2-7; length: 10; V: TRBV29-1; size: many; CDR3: CSVDGGEQYF; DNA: TGCAGCGTTGACGGGGGCGAGCAGTACTTC
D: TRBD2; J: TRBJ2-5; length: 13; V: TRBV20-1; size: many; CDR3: CSASAGDGETQYF; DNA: TGCAGTGCTAGCGCGGGAGATGGGGAGACCCAGTACTTC
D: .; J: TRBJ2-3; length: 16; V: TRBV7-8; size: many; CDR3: CASSLFLHLNTDTQYF; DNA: TGTGCCAGCAGCTTATTCCTCCACCTAAACACAGATACGCAGTATTTT
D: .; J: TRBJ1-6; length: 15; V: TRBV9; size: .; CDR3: CASSVSGGTDSPLHF; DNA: TGTGCCAGCAGTGTCAGTGGGGGAACGGATTCACCCCTCCACTTT
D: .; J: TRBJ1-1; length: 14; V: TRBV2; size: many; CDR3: CASKETTGYTEAFF; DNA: TGTGCCAGCAAAGAGACGACGGGGTACACTGAAGCTTTCTTT
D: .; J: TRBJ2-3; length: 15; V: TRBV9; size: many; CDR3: CASSVGGRGTDTQYF; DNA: TGTGCCAGCAGCGTAGGAGGGCGAGGAACAGATACGCAGTATTTT
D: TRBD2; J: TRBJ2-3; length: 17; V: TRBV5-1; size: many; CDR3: CASTPPSSGGYTDTQYF; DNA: TGCGCCAGCACCCCCCCCTCTAGCGGGGGTTACACAGATACGCAGTATTTT
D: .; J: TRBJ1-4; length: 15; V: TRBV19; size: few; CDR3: CASSTKPQQGGKLFF; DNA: TGTGCCAGTAGTACCAAGCCCCAGCAAGGGGGAAAACTGTTTTTT
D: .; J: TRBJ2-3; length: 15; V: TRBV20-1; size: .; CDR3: CSARFGVRSTDTQYF; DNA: TGCAGTGCTAGATTTGGGGTCAGAAGCACAGATACGCAGTATTTT
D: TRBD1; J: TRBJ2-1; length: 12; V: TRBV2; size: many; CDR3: CANRQGVDEQFF; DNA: TGTGCCAACCGACAGGGGGTCGATGAGCAGTTCTTC
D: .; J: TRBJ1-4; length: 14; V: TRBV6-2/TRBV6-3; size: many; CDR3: CASSYGVGNEKLFF; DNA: TGTGCCAGCAGTTACGGGGTGGGGAATGAAAAACTGTTTTTT
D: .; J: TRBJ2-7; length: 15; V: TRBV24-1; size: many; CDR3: CATSDFQAGGDEQYF; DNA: TGTGCCACCAGTGATTTTCAGGCGGGCGGAGACGAGCAGTACTTC
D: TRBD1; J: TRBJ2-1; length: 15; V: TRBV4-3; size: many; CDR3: CASSEAGQGSNEQFF; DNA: TGCGCCAGCTCAGAGGCGGGACAGGGATCCAATGAGCAGTTCTTC
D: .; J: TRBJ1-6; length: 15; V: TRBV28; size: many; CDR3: CASSYWYRYNSPLHF; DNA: TGTGCCAGCAGTTATTGGTACAGGTATAATTCACCCCTCCACTTT
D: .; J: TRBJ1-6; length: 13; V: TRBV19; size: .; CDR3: CASSSYDNSPLHF; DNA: TGTGCCAGTAGTTCCTACGATAATTCACCCCTCCACTTT
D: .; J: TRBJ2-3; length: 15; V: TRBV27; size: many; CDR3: CASSFLTSAVDTQYF; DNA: TGTGCCAGCAGTTTTTTGACTAGTGCTGTAGATACGCAGTATTTT
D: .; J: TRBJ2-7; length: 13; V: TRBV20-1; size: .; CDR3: CSARVRATYEQYF; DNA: TGCAGTGCTAGAGTGCGGGCCACCTACGAGCAGTACTTC
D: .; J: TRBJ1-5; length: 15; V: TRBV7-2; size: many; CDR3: CASSLSGGSNQPQHF; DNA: TGCGCCAGCAGCTTGTCGGGCGGGAGCAATCAGCCCCAGCATTTT
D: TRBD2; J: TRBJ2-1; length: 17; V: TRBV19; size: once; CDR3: CASSVRAGGVSYNEQFF; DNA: TGTGCCAGTAGTGTACGAGCGGGAGGCGTCTCCTACAATGAGCAGTTCTTC
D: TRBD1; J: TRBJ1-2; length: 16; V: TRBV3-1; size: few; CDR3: CASSQEGDSPNYGYTF; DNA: TGTGCCAGCAGCCAAGAGGGGGACAGCCCTAACTATGGCTACACCTTC
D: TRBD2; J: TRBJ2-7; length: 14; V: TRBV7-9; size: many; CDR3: CASSSSGKSYEQYF; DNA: TGTGCCAGCAGCTCGAGCGGGAAATCGTACGAGCAGTACTTC
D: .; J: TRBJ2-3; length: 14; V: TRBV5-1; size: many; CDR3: CASSLEGPTDTQYF; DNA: TGCGCCAGCAGCTTGGAGGGGCCGACAGATACGCAGTATTTT
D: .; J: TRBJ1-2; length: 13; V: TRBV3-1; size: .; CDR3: CASSPTKDYGYTF; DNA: TGTGCCAGCAGCCCCACAAAAGACTATGGCTACACCTTC